This passage covers 32 T cell receptor beta chains from one sample sequenced in a study of OX40 agonist ivuxolimab in advanced cancers. The repertoire was sequenced with immunoSEQ multiplex PCR; TCRdb's copy has only in-frame clones and lacks some. The sample lists some 69,000 clones, nearly 90% occurring once. The sample was CD4+ or CD8+ T cells sorted from blood, taken in a trial of the OX40 agonist ivuxolimab. The receptors stem from an adult with an advanced solid tumor such as melanoma, head and neck, liver or kidney cancer.

The V gene is TRBV15, the J gene TRBJ2-7; D uncertain. Germline values: CDR1 LNHNV, CDR2 YYDKDF (reference sequence). The CDR3 totals 12 residues. The V and J ends lost 1 base and 4 bases respectively, with 5 bases between them. The CDR3 is CATSRGSYEQYF. DNA for the CDR3: TGTGCCACCAGCAGAGGAAGTTACGAGCAGTACTTC.

V and J are TRBV5-1 and TRBJ2-3, with 10 positions matching TRBD2. V gave up 0 bases and J gave up 0 bases; unmatched junction bases: 1. In germline, CDR1 is SGHRS, CDR2 YFSETQ. The CDR3 covers 16 residues. CDR3 residues: CASSLEAGGSTDTQYF. CDR3 DNA: TGCGCCAGCAGCTTGGAAGCGGGAGGGAGCACAGATACGCAGTATTTT.

V usage is TRBV7-2 and J usage is TRBJ1-1; D unresolved. The CDR3 runs to 13 residues. V was pared by 5 bases and J by 4 bases, with 11 bases between. In germline, CDR1 is SGHTA, CDR2 FQGNSA. The chain's CDR3 is CASSQTGGTEAFF. CDR3 nucleotides: TGTGCCAGCAGCCAGACGGGAGGCACTGAAGCTTTCTTT. The full variable domain, rest sourced from reference TRBV7-2 and TRBJ1-1, is GAGVSQSPSNKVTEKGKDVELRCDPISGHTALYWYRQSLGQGLEFLIYFQGNSAPDKSGLPSDRFSAERTGGSVSTLTIQRTQQEDSAVYLCASSQTGGTEAFFGQGTRLTVV.

V is TRBV19 and J is TRBJ2-7, with unresolved D. Germline V gene sequence: CDR1 LNHDA, CDR2 SQIVND (reference sequence). V lost 7 bases, J lost 3 bases, and 10 bases lay in between. The CDR3 has 12 amino acids. The CDR3 bases are TGTGCCAGTATGGGCACGAACTACGAGCAGTACTTC. Translated: CASMGTNYEQYF.

J is TRBJ1-5 and V is TRBV28, with 7 bases that match TRBD1. V shed 4 bases and J 5 bases; nucleotides not matched to a gene: 5. CDR3 length: 14 amino acids. Germline V CDR1 and CDR2: MDHEN, SYDVKM. CDR3 in amino acids: CASSSDRAYQPQHF. The CDR3 DNA sequence: TGTGCCAGCAGTTCTGACAGGGCATATCAGCCCCAGCATTTT.

V usage is TRBV27 and J usage is TRBJ2-6; D uncertain. Germline lookup yields CDR1 MNHEY and CDR2 SMNVEV (reference sequence). The CDR3 runs 16 residues. V shed 5 bases and J shed 0 bases, with 11 bases lying between them. The CDR3 region has the DNA TGTGCCAGCAGTGCTCCCCCCCGCTCTGGGGCCAACGTCCTGACTTTC. Translation gives CASSAPPRSGANVLTF.

CDR3 sequence: CASSPPGPEQYF. The CDR3, as DNA: TGTGCCAGCAGCCCCCCAGGGCCCGAGCAGTACTTC. The chain links TRBV28 to TRBJ2-7; the D gene is possibly TRBD1 (5 bases). From germline, CDR1 is MDHEN and CDR2 SYDVKM. This CDR3 has 12 residues. The V and J ends lost 6 bases and 6 bases respectively, with 12 bases between them.

The V gene is TRBV29-1, the J gene TRBJ1-6, with unresolved D. Looked up from germline, CDR1 is SQVTM and CDR2 is ANQGSEA. There are 9 residues in the CDR3. V was cut by 4 bases and J by 11 bases, with 3 bases left in between. DNA of the CDR3: TGCAGCGTTGGGCCACCCCTCCACTTT. Its protein is CSVGPPLHF.

This chain uses TRBV5-4 with TRBJ2-3, with 7 positions matching TRBD1. The CDR3 is made up of 14 amino acids. V gave up 5 bases and J gave up 1 base; unmatched junction bases: 4. Per germline, CDR1 SGHNT and CDR2 YYREEE (reference sequence). The CDR3 coding sequence is TGTGCCAGCAGGGAAACAGGGGGCACAGATACGCAGTATTTT. Translating gives CASRETGGTDTQYF. The variable domain in full, with the rest retrieved from reference TRBV5-4 and TRBJ2-3, is ETGVTQSPTHLIKTRGQQVTLRCSSQSGHNTVSWYQQALGQGPQFIFQYYREEENGRGNFPPRFSGLQFPNYSSELNVNALELDDSALYLCASRETGGTDTQYFGPGTRLTVL.

The chain has TRBV7-2 and TRBJ1-5; D uncertain. Trimming stripped 2 bases from V and 2 bases from J, with 7 bases between. Germline lookup yields CDR1 SGHTA and CDR2 FQGNSA. The length of the CDR3 is 14 residues. CDR3 sequence (DNA): TGTGCCAGCAGCTTAAGCGGCGGCAATCAGCCCCAGCATTTT. Its protein product is CASSLSGGNQPQHF.

The V call is TRBV19, the J call TRBJ2-7; 8 nucleotides line up with TRBD1. Looked up from germline, CDR1 is LNHDA and CDR2 is SQIVND (reference sequence). The J segment lost 4 bases and the V segment lost 4 bases, leaving 12 bases of the junction unmatched. CDR3 length: 16 residues. The CDR3 is CASSRLLGQGGYEQYF. CDR3 nucleotides: TGTGCCAGTAGTAGACTCCTAGGACAGGGTGGGTACGAGCAGTACTTC.

This chain uses TRBV28 with TRBJ1-2, with D uncertain. Germline V gene data show CDR1 as MDHEN and CDR2 as SYDVKM. The V and J ends lost 6 bases and 2 bases respectively, with 13 bases between them. The CDR3 covers 14 residues. The CDR3 protein is CASSRRGPNYGYTF. The CDR3 DNA follows: TGTGCCAGCAGCCGTAGAGGGCCCAACTATGGCTACACCTTC.

This chain connects TRBV28 to TRBJ2-2; 7 nucleotides line up with TRBD1. Per the germline V gene, CDR1 is MDHEN and CDR2 is SYDVKM. With 6 bases clipped from V and 6 bases from J, the junction kept 7 bases outside the gene matches. This CDR3 region has 14 residues. CDR3 in DNA: TGTGCCAGCAGACAAGGGGGCAAGGCCGGGGAGCTGTTTTTT. This translates into CASRQGGKAGELFF.

The genes are TRBV5-1 and TRBJ2-7, with a weak D call TRBD1 (6 bases). Germline assignment: CDR1 SGHRS and CDR2 YFSETQ. Deletions cut 6 bases from V and 8 bases from J, with 24 bases between. CDR3 length: 15 residues. In nucleotides, the CDR3 is TGCGCCAGCACCCCTGGGGGCAGGGGCCCTCTCAAGCAGTACTTC. It yields the protein CASTPGGRGPLKQYF.

This clone was seen once. The V gene is TRBV9, the J gene TRBJ2-7; TRBD1 matches 7 bases. CDR1 and CDR2 (germline): SGDLS, YYNGEE. The V segment lost 2 bases and the J segment 7 bases; nucleotides outside the gene matches: 12. CDR3 size: 15 residues. The DNA for the CDR3 is TGTGCCAGCAGCGTGGGGACAGCCTCCCTCGGAGAGCAGTACTTC. Translation: CASSVGTASLGEQYF.

J is TRBJ2-3 and V is TRBV18; either TRBD1 or TRBD2 may fit D (5 bases each). CDR1 KGHSH and CDR2 LQKENI come from the germline V gene. Between the trimmed V and J ends, which lost 3 bases and 5 bases, there was a span of 9 bases. There are 13 residues in the CDR3. This CDR3 is CASSPGAGDTQYF. The DNA for the CDR3 is TGTGCCAGCTCACCCGGGGCCGGAGATACGCAGTATTTT. Filled out from reference TRBV18 and TRBJ2-3, the complete variable domain reads NAGVMQNPRHLVRRRGQEARLRCSPMKGHSHVYWYRQLPEEGLKFMVYLQKENIIDESGMPKERFSAEFPKEGPSILRIQQVVRGDSAAYFCASSPGAGDTQYFGPGTRLTVL.

The chain employs TRBV11-2 and TRBJ2-2; 7 bases are a match to TRBD2. Germline values: CDR1 SGHAT, CDR2 FQNNGV. The V and J ends lost 5 bases and 6 bases, in that order; junction bases with no gene match: 12. The CDR3 runs 16 residues. CDR3 sequence (DNA): TGTGCCAGCAGCAGACAAAGGGAGGGTCTGTCCGGGGAGCTGTTTTTT. It codes for CASSRQREGLSGELFF.

The V gene is TRBV11-2, the J gene TRBJ2-3; 9 positions agree with TRBD2. CDR1 is SGHAT and CDR2 is FQNNGV in the germline V gene. V lost 5 bases to trimming and J lost 6 bases; unmatched junction nucleotides: 15. This CDR3 has 17 residues. The CDR3 sequence is CASSVRLAAGVGDTQYF. The DNA for the CDR3 is TGTGCCAGCAGCGTCCGACTAGCGGCAGGGGTAGGCGATACGCAGTATTTT.

J is TRBJ2-7 and V is TRBV20-1; D not resolved. Looked up from germline, CDR1 is DFQATT and CDR2 is SNEGSKA (reference sequence). The CDR3 loop spans 10 amino acids. Trimming shortened V by 0 bases and J by 5 bases, and 2 bases separated the two germline ends. The CDR3 spells CSARDNEQYF. CDR3 DNA: TGCAGTGCTAGAGATAACGAGCAGTACTTC.

The chain recombines TRBV7-2 with TRBJ2-3, with D possibly being TRBD2 (6 bases). This CDR3 comprises 15 residues. V lost 2 bases to trimming and J lost 0 bases, with 9 bases between them. Germline CDR1 is SGHTA and CDR2 is FQGNSA. The CDR3 reads CASSLPGLSTDTQYF. DNA for the CDR3: TGTGCCAGCAGCTTACCGGGACTTAGCACAGATACGCAGTATTTT.

This chain links TRBV19 with TRBJ2-6; weak D call: TRBD1 (5 bases). The germline gives CDR1 LNHDA, CDR2 SQIVND (reference sequence). The CDR3 totals 17 residues. The V and J ends lost 3 bases and 2 bases respectively, with 14 bases between them. The CDR3 loop is CASSIGAGRTGANVLTF. Written as DNA, the CDR3 is TGTGCCAGTAGTATTGGGGCAGGGCGGACTGGGGCCAACGTCCTGACTTTC.

This clone appeared a single time. V usage is TRBV10-3 and J usage is TRBJ2-2; D is uncertain. Germline V gene data show CDR1 as ENHRY and CDR2 as SYGVKD. The germline V and J ends were trimmed by 5 bases and 5 bases, with 6 bases remaining between them. The CDR3 has 12 amino acids. The CDR3 DNA reads as TGTGCCATCAGTCCAAGAACCGGGGAGCTGTTTTTT. This gives the protein CAISPRTGELFF.

The genes are TRBV19 and TRBJ2-2; D not certain. Germline assignment: CDR1 LNHDA and CDR2 SQIVND (reference sequence). Trimming pared 1 base from V and 6 bases from J, leaving 15 bases between. The CDR3 totals 16 residues. Here the CDR3 DNA reads TGTGCCAGTAGTATAGTTCGGCCTGCGGCGCCCGGGGAGCTGTTTTTT. It yields the protein CASSIVRPAAPGELFF.

The V call is TRBV10-1, the J call TRBJ2-1, with 11 nucleotides matching TRBD2. This CDR3 spans 14 amino acids. Germline V gene data show CDR1 as WNHNN and CDR2 as SYGVQD (reference sequence). J gave up 8 bases and V 5 bases, and 5 bases lay outside the gene matches. CDR3: CASSSSGRRDEQFF. In nucleotides, the CDR3 is TGCGCCAGCAGTTCTAGCGGGAGGAGAGATGAGCAGTTCTTC.

The rearrangement uses TRBV6-5 and TRBJ1-2; 8 positions agree with TRBD1. Germline V lookup: CDR1 MNHEY, CDR2 SVGAGI. Trimming removed 5 bases from V and 5 bases from J; junction bases left unmatched: 7. There are 14 residues in the CDR3. CDR3 sequence reads: CASSPDRGEYGYTF. CDR3 sequence (DNA): TGTGCCAGCAGTCCCGACAGGGGAGAATATGGCTACACCTTC.

The CDR3 DNA follows: TGTGCCAGCAGTGACCCCGGACAGGGTCCTTTGACAGATACGCAGTATTTT. Translated: CASSDPGQGPLTDTQYF. The chain is built from TRBV6-4 and TRBJ2-3; 8 bases align to TRBD1. Looked up from germline, CDR1 is MRHNA and CDR2 is SNTAGT. This CDR3 contains 17 residues. V gave up 2 bases and J gave up 3 bases; unmatched junction bases: 10.

The chain joins TRBV27 to TRBJ2-5; 9 nucleotides line up with TRBD2. The CDR3 length is 16 residues. Germline trimming cut 2 bases from V and 3 bases from J; bases unmatched to any gene: 7. Per the germline V gene, CDR1 is MNHEY and CDR2 is SMNVEV (reference sequence). The CDR3 DNA reads as TGTGCCAGCAGTTTAGTAGTAGCGGGAGTAAAAGAGACCCAGTACTTC. As protein: CASSLVVAGVKETQYF.

The gene calls are TRBV4-2 and TRBJ2-7, with D maybe TRBD2 (5 bases). Germline lookup yields CDR1 LGHNA and CDR2 YNFKEQ. The CDR3 spans 14 residues. V was trimmed by 4 bases and J by 1 base, leaving 11 bases between them. Here the CDR3 DNA reads TGTGCCAGCAGCCCCATCGGGGATTCCTACGAGCAGTACTTC. Encoded protein: CASSPIGDSYEQYF.

CDR3 DNA sequence: TGCGCCAGCAGCATCGCCGGGACTAGCGGGATTATTGAGCAGTTCTTC. As protein: CASSIAGTSGIIEQFF. The chain has TRBV5-1 and TRBJ2-1; TRBD2 aligns across 13 bases. Germline assignment: CDR1 SGHRS and CDR2 YFSETQ. The CDR3 is made up of 16 amino acids. V lost 4 bases and J lost 9; bases outside the gene matches: 10.

The gene calls are TRBV2 and TRBJ2-1, with 9 bases lining up with TRBD2. CDR1 and CDR2 from the germline V gene are SNHLY and FYNNEI. Trimming removed 2 bases from V and 9 bases from J; junction bases left unmatched: 5. This CDR3 region has 14 residues. For the CDR3, the DNA is TGTGCCAGCAGTGAATTTCTAGCGGGAACTGAGCAGTTCTTC. It is translated as CASSEFLAGTEQFF.

The V gene is TRBV28, the J gene TRBJ1-5; D call uncertain. Germline V gene lookup returns CDR1 MDHEN and CDR2 SYDVKM. Trimming stripped 4 bases from V and 12 bases from J, with 19 bases between. CDR3 length: 14 amino acids. The CDR3 loop is CASSYPPQGRVQHF. CDR3 nucleotides: TGTGCCAGCAGTTACCCCCCCCAAGGGAGGGTCCAGCATTTT.

The rearrangement uses TRBV5-1 and TRBJ2-7; the match to TRBD2 covers 12 bases. The J segment lost 7 bases and the V segment lost 2 bases, leaving 7 bases of the junction unmatched. CDR1 and CDR2 (germline): SGHRS, YFSETQ. This CDR3 has 15 residues. Here the CDR3 DNA reads TGCGCCAGCAGCTTCTCGGCTAGCGGGAGGGGTGAGCAGTACTTC. The encoded protein is CASSFSASGRGEQYF.